The 25 T cell receptor beta chains reported below all come from one sample, sequenced in a study of beta chain features in type 1 diabetes. Since all of the isolated RNA was reverse transcribed, expressed TCRB transcripts were what got sequenced. Only in-frame clones appear in the TCRdb table, and some are missing; sequencing was by immunoSEQ multiplex PCR. The sample lists about 330,000 clones, more than 9.5% occurring once. Sequenced material: naive CD4+ T cells from blood. These receptors were taken from a woman in her thirties in good health.

The chain combines TRBV19 with TRBJ1-5; tentatively, D is TRBD1 (6 bases). CDR1 is LNHDA and CDR2 is SQIVND in the germline V gene (reference sequence). The CDR3 runs 11 residues. The V and J ends lost 6 bases and 11 bases respectively, with 11 bases between them. DNA of the CDR3: TGTGCCAGTAGACAGGGTACAGCCCAGCATTTT. This gives the protein CASRQGTAQHF. Full variable domain (rest looked up from reference TRBV19 and TRBJ1-5): DGGITQSPKYLFRKEGQNVTLSCEQNLNHDAMYWYRQDPGQGLRLIYYSQIVNDFQKGDIAEGYSVSREKKESFPLTVTSAQKNPTAFYLCASRQGTAQHFGDGTRLSIL.

This clone was detected only once. V is TRBV7-3 and J is TRBJ2-1; TRBD1 agrees at 9 bases. This CDR3 has 16 amino acids. Germline trimming cut 0 bases from V and 4 bases from J; bases unmatched to any gene: 4. The V gene's germline CDR1 is SGHTA and CDR2 FQGTGA. Here the CDR3 DNA reads TGTGCCAGCAGCTTAACGGGACAGGGCCTTTACAATGAGCAGTTCTTC. This codes for CASSLTGQGLYNEQFF.

The chain carries TRBV30 and TRBJ2-1, with D unresolved. The germline CDR1 and CDR2 sequences are GTSNPN and SVGIG (reference sequence). The CDR3 has 12 amino acids. The V gene lost 5 bases and the J gene lost 8 bases, with 13 bases spanning the gap. The DNA for the CDR3 is TGTGCCTGGGCCCTCCATAGAGATGAGCAGTTCTTC. Protein: CAWALHRDEQFF.

This clone appeared a few times. The V call is TRBV25-1, the J call TRBJ1-2; tentative D call: TRBD1 (5 bases). The CDR3 runs to 13 residues. In germline, CDR1 is MGHDK, CDR2 SYGVNS. Trimming pared 10 bases from V and 0 bases from J, leaving 12 bases between. The CDR3 nucleotides are TGTGCCACCACAGGAAATGCTAACTATGGCTACACCTTC. Translating gives CATTGNANYGYTF.

The chain is built from TRBV5-8 and TRBJ2-1, with 7 bases identical to TRBD1. The CDR3 has 14 amino acids. V lost 0 bases to trimming and J lost 4 bases; unmatched junction nucleotides: 1. Germline V lookup: CDR1 SGHTS, CDR2 YDEGEE. CDR3 sequence: CASSLGTGYNEQFF. The CDR3, as DNA: TGTGCCAGCAGCTTGGGGACAGGATACAATGAGCAGTTCTTC.

This clone showed up just a few times. The V gene is TRBV11-2, the J gene TRBJ2-3, with D possibly TRBD2 on 6 matching bases. Germline-derived CDR1 and CDR2 are SGHAT and FQNNGV. The CDR3 runs to 15 residues. V lost 1 base and J 4 bases, leaving 12 bases between the germline ends. The CDR3 loop is CASSLALATPDTQYF. CDR3 bases: TGTGCCAGCAGCTTAGCCCTAGCGACGCCAGATACGCAGTATTTT.

This clone was detected only a few times. The chain combines TRBV7-3 with TRBJ2-2, with 9 bases matching TRBD1. Germline lookup yields CDR1 SGHTA and CDR2 FQGTGA. The CDR3 covers 15 residues. V lost 0 bases to trimming and J lost 8 bases; unmatched junction nucleotides: 4. CDR3: CASSLTYRGQGELFF. The DNA for the CDR3 is TGTGCCAGCAGCTTAACCTACAGGGGGCAAGGGGAGCTGTTTTTT. The full variable domain, rest sourced from reference TRBV7-3 and TRBJ2-2, is GAGVSQTPSNKVTEKGKYVELRCDPISGHTALYWYRQSLGQGPEFLIYFQGTGAADDSGLPNDRFFAVRPEGSVSTLKIQRTERGDSAVYLCASSLTYRGQGELFFGEGSRLTVL.

In its sample, this clone was seen a few times. This chain joins TRBV23-1 and TRBJ2-7; 8 bases agree with TRBD1. TRBV23-1 is labeled an ORF, and its function is uncertain. The CDR3 spans 16 residues. V trimming: 4 bases; J trimming: 3 bases; junction bases outside the gene matches: 11. Here the CDR3 reads CASSPPGGQELYEQYF. In DNA form, the CDR3 reads TGCGCCAGCAGTCCCCCAGGGGGACAGGAACTCTACGAGCAGTACTTC.

J is TRBJ2-5 and V is TRBV6-5, with 10 positions matching TRBD2. The CDR3 contains 15 residues. J gave up 6 bases and V 6 bases, and 10 bases lay outside the gene matches. Germline values: CDR1 MNHEY, CDR2 SVGAGI. CDR3 region: CASSNLAGGGKTQYF. In DNA, the CDR3 is TGTGCCAGCAGCAACTTAGCGGGAGGTGGGAAGACCCAGTACTTC.

This sequence joins TRBV28 and TRBJ2-3, with 11 bases that match TRBD2. The CDR3 length is 17 residues. From germline, CDR1 is MDHEN and CDR2 SYDVKM. Trimming took 6 bases from V and 2 from J; bases not matched to a gene: 10. The CDR3 DNA is TGTGCCAGCAGAACTCCGGGACTAGCGGATATCACAGATACGCAGTATTTT. Its protein product is CASRTPGLADITDTQYF.

The chain employs TRBV14 and TRBJ2-1; TRBD2 aligns across 12 bases. The CDR3 has 14 residues. V dropped 4 bases and J dropped 7; count of bases not matched to a gene: 2. CDR1 is SGHDN and CDR2 is FVKESK in the germline V gene. This CDR3 reads CASSLGLAGNEQFF. In DNA, the CDR3 is TGTGCCAGCAGCCTAGGACTAGCGGGAAATGAGCAGTTCTTC.

The chain couples TRBV5-4 to TRBJ1-4, with a tentative D call TRBD1 (6 bases). Germline V gene lookup returns CDR1 SGHNT and CDR2 YYREEE (reference sequence). CDR3 length: 14 residues. Trimming removed 4 bases at V and 6 bases at J, with 13 bases between. CDR3 sequence (DNA): TGTGCCAGCAGCCTAAGGGGGTATGATGAAAAACTGTTTTTT. This codes for CASSLRGYDEKLFF.

This clone was counted a few times. V and J are TRBV5-1 and TRBJ2-1, with a weak D call TRBD2 (6 bases). Germline V gene lookup returns CDR1 SGHRS and CDR2 YFSETQ. CDR3 length: 16 amino acids. V lost 0 bases and J lost 0, with 10 bases in between. The chain's CDR3 is CASSLVGGFSYNEQFF. Written as DNA, the CDR3 is TGCGCCAGCAGCTTGGTTGGGGGGTTCTCCTACAATGAGCAGTTCTTC. The complete variable domain, with remaining parts taken from reference TRBV5-1 and TRBJ2-1, reads KAGVTQTPRYLIKTRGQQVTLSCSPISGHRSVSWYQQTPGQGLQFLFEYFSETQRNKGNFPGRFSGRQFSNSRSEMNVSTLELGDSALYLCASSLVGGFSYNEQFFGPGTRLTVL.

This clone was counted between two and nine times. V gene TRBV7-2 combines with J gene TRBJ2-7, with TRBD2 matching 7 bases. The CDR3 is made up of 15 amino acids. After removal of 5 bases from V and 1 base from J, the junction contained 8 bases not matched to a gene. Germline lookup yields CDR1 SGHTA and CDR2 FQGNSA. CDR3 protein: CASSRILGGSYEQYF. The DNA for the CDR3 is TGTGCCAGCAGCCGAATTTTGGGGGGGTCCTACGAGCAGTACTTC.

This chain links TRBV6-5 with TRBJ2-7; TRBD1 matches at 10 bases. The CDR3 has 14 amino acids. V was pared by 4 bases and J by 6 bases, with 6 bases of the junction left unmatched. Germline V CDR1 and CDR2: MNHEY, SVGAGI. CDR3 protein: CASSFTDRGLEQYF. The CDR3 nucleotides are TGTGCCAGCAGTTTCACTGACAGGGGGCTCGAGCAGTACTTC.

This clone showed up just a few times. This chain uses TRBV28 with TRBJ1-1; 10 nucleotides line up with TRBD1. The CDR3 extends over 17 amino acids. V shed 4 bases, J shed 1 base, and the junction held 9 bases outside the gene matches. CDR1 is MDHEN and CDR2 is SYDVKM in the germline V gene. The CDR3 loop reads CASSYPWTGGSNTEAFF. In nucleotides, the CDR3 is TGTGCCAGCAGTTACCCTTGGACAGGGGGTTCGAACACTGAAGCTTTCTTT.

This clone has only a few counts. The V gene is TRBV7-2, the J gene TRBJ2-3; a possible D gene is TRBD2 (6 bases). Germline V gene sequence: CDR1 SGHTA, CDR2 FQGNSA. This CDR3 is 14 amino acids long. V lost 6 bases to trimming and J lost 3 bases, with 13 bases between them. CDR3 amino acids: CASRFERVTDTQYF. Written as DNA, the CDR3 is TGTGCCAGCAGGTTTGAGCGGGTGACAGATACGCAGTATTTT.

The genes are TRBV28 and TRBJ1-5; possible D gene TRBD1, 6 bases. The V and J ends lost 3 bases and 6 bases respectively, with 12 bases between them. This CDR3 region has 14 residues. Germline CDR1 reads MDHEN; CDR2 reads SYDVKM. The CDR3, as DNA: TGTGCCAGCAGTTTCGTGACAGGTGCTCAGCCCCAGCATTTT. The encoded protein is CASSFVTGAQPQHF.

The chain employs TRBV7-9 and TRBJ2-2; the D is unclear. Germline CDR1 and CDR2: SEHNR and FQNEAQ (reference sequence). The CDR3 is made up of 15 amino acids. The V and J ends lost 1 base and 4 bases respectively, with 10 bases between them. The CDR3: CASSLDPASTGELFF. The CDR3 nucleotides are TGTGCCAGCAGCTTAGATCCAGCGAGCACCGGGGAGCTGTTTTTT.

This clone was detected a few times. J is TRBJ2-5 and V is TRBV18; TRBD2 matches 13 bases. V lost 4 bases to trimming and J lost 0 bases; unmatched junction nucleotides: 8. The CDR3 contains 18 residues. CDR1 is KGHSH and CDR2 is LQKENI in the germline V gene. The DNA of the CDR3 is TGTGCCAGCTCACAGGGACTAGCGGGAAAACAGTACCAAGAGACCCAGTACTTC. This translates into CASSQGLAGKQYQETQYF.

This clone was recorded a few times. The gene calls are TRBV18 and TRBJ2-7; 7 bases line up with TRBD1. CDR1 and CDR2 (germline): KGHSH, LQKENI. The CDR3 spans 14 residues. V shed 3 bases, J shed 1 base, and the junction held 3 bases outside the gene matches. CDR3 residues: CASSPGDRSYEQYF. The CDR3 DNA reads TGTGCCAGCTCACCTGGGGACAGATCCTACGAGCAGTACTTC.

The chain joins TRBV7-2 to TRBJ2-5; D perhaps matches TRBD1 (5 bases). CDR3 length: 13 residues. The V gene lost 5 bases and the J gene lost 2 bases, with 9 bases spanning the gap. Germline CDR1 and CDR2: SGHTA and FQGNSA. Here the CDR3 reads CASSVDIQETQYF. The DNA of the CDR3 is TGTGCCAGCAGCGTGGACATTCAAGAGACCCAGTACTTC.

This clone came up a few times. The gene calls are TRBV6-5 and TRBJ2-7; no definite D call. V was trimmed by 2 bases and J by 6 bases, leaving 14 bases between them. The length of the CDR3 is 14 residues. Looked up from germline, CDR1 is MNHEY and CDR2 is SVGAGI. The CDR3 DNA reads as TGTGCCAGCAGTTACGGCGACTTCCCCGGCGAGCAGTACTTC. Encoded protein: CASSYGDFPGEQYF.

This chain joins TRBV2 and TRBJ2-1; TRBD2 agrees at 10 bases. The J segment lost 4 bases and the V segment lost 9 bases, leaving 3 bases of the junction unmatched. The germline V gene has CDR1 SNHLY and CDR2 FYNNEI. CDR3 length: 13 amino acids. The CDR3 here is CASLAGVYNEQFF. The CDR3 coding sequence is TGTGCCAGTCTAGCGGGGGTATACAATGAGCAGTTCTTC.

This chain connects TRBV5-4 to TRBJ2-3; a possible D gene is TRBD2 (6 bases). Trimming cost V 3 bases and J 0 bases, with 8 bases left between them. The CDR3 has 14 amino acids. The germline CDR1 and CDR2 sequences are SGHNT and YYREEE (reference sequence). CDR3 protein: CASSSGTSTDTQYF. The CDR3 region has the DNA TGTGCCAGCAGCTCTGGGACTAGCACAGATACGCAGTATTTT.